This entry lists 26 T cell receptor beta chains sequenced from one sample in a study of shared clonotypes between healthy human individuals. This table comes from immunoSEQ multiplex PCR, and its TCRdb copy is limited to in-frame clones, with some not included. The data contain about half a million clones, approximately 78% of them singletons. The sequencing input was PBMCs. Receptor source: a woman aged 40 to 50 in good health. Some clones in this sample may be carry-over from other donors' samples.

The CDR3 loop reads CASSLMEISYEQYF. As DNA, the CDR3 is TGTGCCAGCAGCTTGATGGAGATATCCTACGAGCAGTACTTC. The gene calls are TRBV5-6 and TRBJ2-7; no clear D gene. The CDR3 runs to 14 residues. Germline lookup yields CDR1 SGHDT and CDR2 YYEEEE. V dropped 1 base and J dropped 1 base, with 9 bases sitting between them. Filled out from reference TRBV5-6 and TRBJ2-7, the complete variable domain reads DAGVTQSPTHLIKTRGQQVTLRCSPKSGHDTVSWYQQALGQGPQFIFQYYEEEERQRGNFPDRFSGHQFPNYSSELNVNALLLGDSALYLCASSLMEISYEQYFGPGTRLTVT.

This sequence joins TRBV5-6 and TRBJ2-7, with TRBD1 matching over 7 bases. V dropped 4 bases and J dropped 2; count of bases not matched to a gene: 6. The CDR3 is 14 amino acids. Germline lookup yields CDR1 SGHDT and CDR2 YYEEEE. The CDR3 sequence is CASSTPGQTYEQYF. CDR3 in DNA: TGTGCCAGCAGCACTCCGGGACAGACCTACGAGCAGTACTTC.

This sequence joins TRBV30 and TRBJ1-4, with D tentatively TRBD1 (6 bases). Trimming took off 7 bases at V and 0 bases at J, with 12 bases between the two ends. The CDR3 has 14 residues. The germline gives CDR1 GTSNPN, CDR2 SVGIG (reference sequence). The CDR3 nucleotides read TGTGCCTCCCAGGACAGTGCAACTAATGAAAAACTGTTTTTT. This translates into CASQDSATNEKLFF.

The chain has TRBV19 and TRBJ2-1; 11 bases fit TRBD1. CDR3 length: 14 residues. CDR1 LNHDA and CDR2 SQIVND come from the germline V gene (reference sequence). With V trimmed by 9 bases and J by 2 bases, 3 bases remained unmatched. The CDR3 region is CASQDRGPYNEQFF. CDR3 in DNA: TGTGCCAGCCAGGACAGGGGGCCCTACAATGAGCAGTTCTTC.

The rearrangement uses TRBV5-5 and TRBJ1-5; a weak D match, TRBD1 (6 bases). This CDR3 contains 13 residues. V was shortened by 4 bases and J by 5 bases, with 10 bases between the two germline ends. Germline assignment: CDR1 SGHKS and CDR2 YYEKEE (reference sequence). CDR3 in amino acids: CASSRDKDQPQHF. The CDR3 DNA reads as TGTGCCAGCAGCAGGGACAAGGATCAGCCCCAGCATTTT. Filled out from reference TRBV5-5 and TRBJ1-5, the complete variable domain reads DAGVTQSPTHLIKTRGQQVTLRCSPISGHKSVSWYQQVLGQGPQFIFQYYEKEERGRGNFPDRFSARQFPNYSSELNVNALLLGDSALYLCASSRDKDQPQHFGDGTRLSIL.

J is TRBJ1-1 and V is TRBV28, with a weak D call TRBD1 (6 bases). The V end was cut by 6 bases, the J end by 0 bases, with 17 bases between. Germline assignment: CDR1 MDHEN and CDR2 SYDVKM. The CDR3 runs to 16 residues. CDR3 residues: CASSRPGALMNTEAFF. CDR3 DNA sequence: TGTGCCAGCAGCCGCCCAGGGGCGCTAATGAACACTGAAGCTTTCTTT.

A remark on this clone: The same CDR3 arises from other DNA sequences in this sample as well. V gene TRBV18 combines with J gene TRBJ2-5, with D maybe TRBD1 (5 bases). The CDR3 is 13 residues long. Trimming shortened V by 3 bases and J by 5 bases, and 10 bases separated the two germline ends. Germline values: CDR1 KGHSH, CDR2 LQKENI. DNA for the CDR3: TGTGCCAGCTCACCTGGGGCCGGGGAGACCCAGTACTTC. Encoded protein: CASSPGAGETQYF.

CDR3 region: CASRNQDGNFYEQYF. DNA for the CDR3: TGTGCCAGCAGGAACCAAGACGGGAATTTCTACGAGCAGTACTTC. V gene TRBV6-5 combines with J gene TRBJ2-7, with a tentative D call TRBD2 (5 bases). The CDR3 runs 15 residues. Looked up from germline, CDR1 is MNHEY and CDR2 is SVGAGI. V was shortened by 6 bases and J by 3 bases, with 18 bases between the two germline ends.

The V gene is TRBV19, the J gene TRBJ2-5; TRBD2 is a possible D gene (6 bases). This CDR3 comprises 16 residues. Germline-derived CDR1 and CDR2 are LNHDA and SQIVND (reference sequence). V dropped 5 bases and J dropped 5 bases, with 21 bases sitting between them. The CDR3 protein is CASSPGTLARGETQYF. CDR3 DNA: TGTGCCAGTAGTCCAGGAACCTTAGCTCGGGGGGAGACCCAGTACTTC.

This clone was picked up a small number of times. The CDR3 nucleotides are TGTGCCAGCAGGGACTGGAGCAATCAGCCCCAGCATTTT. It specifies CASRDWSNQPQHF. The chain joins TRBV2 to TRBJ1-5; no clear D gene. The CDR3 runs to 13 residues. CDR1 is SNHLY and CDR2 is FYNNEI in the germline V gene. V lost 6 bases to trimming and J lost 1 base, with 7 bases between them.

The chain is built from TRBV7-8 and TRBJ2-7; 9 bases map to TRBD1. This CDR3 region has 14 residues. Per the germline V gene, CDR1 is SGHVS and CDR2 is FQNEAQ. V trimming: 3 bases; J trimming: 5 bases; junction bases outside the gene matches: 5. The CDR3 DNA reads as TGTGCCAGCAGCTTGGGACAGGGTTTCCACGAGCAGTACTTC. Translated, it gives CASSLGQGFHEQYF.

The V gene is TRBV19, the J gene TRBJ2-2; 8 positions match TRBD1. The V segment lost 5 bases and the J segment 7 bases; nucleotides outside the gene matches: 15. The CDR3 has 17 residues. Germline CDR1 is LNHDA and CDR2 is SQIVND (reference sequence). The CDR3 sequence: CASSPHRGEWRNGELFF. The CDR3 bases are TGTGCCAGTAGTCCGCACAGGGGGGAATGGAGGAACGGGGAGCTGTTTTTT.

The chain recombines TRBV4-2 with TRBJ2-7; a possible D gene is TRBD1 (7 bases). V lost 0 bases and J lost 9, with 21 bases in between. This CDR3 spans 16 amino acids. Germline assignment: CDR1 LGHNA and CDR2 YNFKEQ. The CDR3 protein is CASSQDQEGARLVQYF. In DNA, the CDR3 is TGTGCCAGCAGCCAAGATCAGGAGGGGGCGCGTTTAGTGCAGTACTTC.

CDR3 in amino acids: CASSPFPSPPIEQFF. The CDR3 DNA reads TGTGCCAGCAGCCCCTTCCCTAGCCCCCCGATTGAGCAGTTCTTC. The chain combines TRBV7-2 with TRBJ2-1; D might be TRBD2 (5 bases). V was trimmed by 5 bases and J by 9 bases, leaving 20 bases between them. The CDR3 is 15 residues long. Per germline, CDR1 SGHTA and CDR2 FQGNSA. The entire variable domain, with the rest obtained from reference TRBV7-2 and TRBJ2-1, is as follows: GAGVSQSPSNKVTEKGKDVELRCDPISGHTALYWYRQSLGQGLEFLIYFQGNSAPDKSGLPSDRFSAERTGGSVSTLTIQRTQQEDSAVYLCASSPFPSPPIEQFFGPGTRLTVL.

A word on this clone: A much larger clone lies a single base off, so this may be a read error. Other nucleotide sequences from this sample produce the same CDR3. The gene calls are TRBV30 and TRBJ2-3; weak D call: TRBD2 (6 bases). Germline loops: CDR1 GTSNPN, CDR2 SVGIG (reference sequence). This CDR3 has 12 amino acids. Trimming shortened V by 5 bases and J by 14 bases, and 20 bases separated the two germline ends. The CDR3 spells CAWGAGFHSVYF. For the CDR3, the DNA is TGTGCCTGGGGCGCGGGGTTTCATAGTGTGTATTTT.

The chain links TRBV30 to TRBJ2-1, with TRBD1 as a possible D gene (6 bases). The CDR3 has 17 residues. Trimming pared 1 base from V and 4 bases from J, leaving 20 bases between. CDR1 and CDR2 from the germline V gene are GTSNPN and SVGIG (reference sequence). The CDR3 DNA follows: TGTGCCTGGAGTGCACCCCCTGACAGGCTAAGATACAATGAGCAGTTCTTC. Encoded protein: CAWSAPPDRLRYNEQFF. The full variable domain, rest sourced from reference TRBV30 and TRBJ2-1, is SQTIHQWPATLVQPVGSPLSLECTVEGTSNPNLYWYRQAAGRGLQLLFYSVGIGQISSEVPQNLSASRPQDRQFILSSKKLLLSDSGFYLCAWSAPPDRLRYNEQFFGPGTRLTVL.

V is TRBV30 and J is TRBJ1-5, with D possibly TRBD1 on 5 matching bases. Germline V gene data show CDR1 as GTSNPN and CDR2 as SVGIG (reference sequence). Trimming removed 0 bases from V and 10 bases from J, with 13 bases in between. CDR3 length: 13 residues. CDR3 coding DNA: TGTGCCTGGAGTGTAATTCGAGGGGAACCCCAGCATTTT. Amino acid sequence: CAWSVIRGEPQHF.

The chain recombines TRBV6-1 with TRBJ1-1; D might be TRBD1 (5 bases). V lost 5 bases and J 1 base, leaving 11 bases between the germline ends. Germline V gene data show CDR1 as MNHNS and CDR2 as SASEGT. This CDR3 spans 14 amino acids. As DNA, the CDR3 is TGTGCCAGCAGTTCAGGGCTCGCGAACACTGAAGCTTTCTTT. This codes for CASSSGLANTEAFF.

This chain links TRBV2 with TRBJ2-1; TRBD2 aligns across 7 bases. CDR1 is SNHLY, CDR2 FYNNEI, per germline. V lost 8 bases to trimming and J lost 10 bases; unmatched junction nucleotides: 2. The CDR3 sequence is 10 residues long. The CDR3 region is CASLAGEQFF. CDR3 coding DNA: TGTGCCAGCTTAGCGGGCGAGCAGTTCTTC.

The V gene is TRBV27, the J gene TRBJ2-2; either TRBD1 or TRBD2 may supply D (5 bases each). Germline V gene data show CDR1 as MNHEY and CDR2 as SMNVEV (reference sequence). This CDR3 contains 13 residues. V was trimmed by 9 bases and J by 2 bases, leaving 10 bases between them. CDR3 sequence (DNA): TGTGCCAGGGGGGTCCTTAACACCGGGGAGCTGTTTTTT. Its translation is CARGVLNTGELFF.

The V call is TRBV20-1, the J call TRBJ1-6; D gene unclear. Germline lookup yields CDR1 DFQATT and CDR2 SNEGSKA (reference sequence). Trimming left V 6 bases short and J 10 bases short, with 10 bases between. The CDR3 is 11 residues long. The CDR3 bases are TGCAGTGCGTCCCTTTCCTCACCCCTCCACTTT. This translates into CSASLSSPLHF.

V usage is TRBV7-9 and J usage is TRBJ2-3, with TRBD2 matching over 11 bases. Germline assignment: CDR1 SEHNR and CDR2 FQNEAQ (reference sequence). Trimming removed 0 bases from V and 2 bases from J; junction bases left unmatched: 1. This CDR3 comprises 16 residues. The CDR3 sequence: CASSLATSGATDTQYF. DNA for the CDR3: TGTGCCAGCAGCTTAGCGACTAGCGGGGCCACAGATACGCAGTATTTT.

The CDR3, as DNA: TGTGCCAGCAGCCCCCGGGATACGCAGTATTTT. It translates to CASSPRDTQYF. The rearrangement uses TRBV7-8 and TRBJ2-3; no firm D call. From germline, CDR1 is SGHVS and CDR2 FQNEAQ. The length of the CDR3 is 11 residues. The V and J ends lost 5 bases and 6 bases respectively, with 6 bases between them.

Only one count was recorded for this clone. The chain links TRBV19 to TRBJ2-5, with 10 bases aligning to TRBD2. J lost 5 bases, V lost 5 bases, and 2 bases had no gene match. The CDR3 is made up of 13 amino acids. From germline, CDR1 is LNHDA and CDR2 SQIVND (reference sequence). The CDR3 nucleotides read TGTGCCAGTAGTCCGGGACTAGCGGAGACCCAGTACTTC. This encodes CASSPGLAETQYF.

The V gene is TRBV7-6, the J gene TRBJ1-4; TRBD1 is a possible D gene (5 bases). V lost 3 bases to trimming and J lost 7 bases, with 12 bases between them. CDR3 size: 14 residues. Germline CDR1 SGHVS, CDR2 FNYEAQ. The CDR3 DNA reads as TGTGCCAGCAGCTTCGTCGGGGGAGGTGAAAAACTGTTTTTT. Residues: CASSFVGGGEKLFF.

The V gene is TRBV5-6, the J gene TRBJ1-2; TRBD1 aligns across 10 bases. V was clipped by 3 bases and J by 8 bases; unmatched bases: 4. CDR3 length: 13 residues. The germline V gene encodes CDR1 SGHDT and CDR2 YYEEEE. CDR3 bases: TGTGCCAGCAGCTGGACAGGGGGTTTAGGCTACACCTTC. Protein sequence: CASSWTGGLGYTF.